This T cell receptor beta chain came from a study of identical twins. Germline CDR1 reads SQVTM; CDR2 reads ANQGSEA. V lost 4 bases, J lost 3 bases, and 8 bases stayed unmatched. This CDR3 is 14 amino acids long. Study-wide results and limits: Weaker excess sharing between twins was seen in beta out-of-frame sequences.

TCRdb reanalysed the 5' RACE reads using MiXCR and keeps one entry per CDR3 protein. The sample contains approximately 590,000 distinct CDR3 sequences, approximately 9.6% of which appear only once. Details on this clonotype: The antigen remains unidentified.

This sample also belongs to another study, concerning yellow fever vaccine responses in identical twins.

The receptor was isolated from a young woman in good health. Material for sequencing was PBMCs. J is TRBJ2-7 and V is TRBV29-1; the match to TRBD1 covers 8 bases. Written as DNA, the CDR3 is TGCAGCGTTGCACCGACAGGGGCGAACTACGAGCAGTACTTC. It codes for CSVAPTGANYEQYF.